Each of the 27 T cell receptor beta chains below was sequenced from the same sample in a study of cytotoxic CD8 clonotypes in ibrutinib-treated CLL. The method was immunoSEQ multiplex PCR; TCRdb's version includes in-frame clones alone and lacks a portion of them. The table has approximately 7,000 clones, roughly 70% seen once. The material was PBMCs, obtained before ibrutinib treatment. Receptor source: a human donor with chronic lymphocytic leukemia.

V is TRBV5-6 and J is TRBJ2-1, with D unresolved. The germline CDR1 and CDR2 sequences are SGHDT and YYEEEE. CDR3 length equals 12 residues. V was clipped by 2 bases and J by 11 bases, with 11 bases between them. CDR3 bases: TGTGCCAGCAGCTTTGCCCCTGGGAAGCAGTTCTTC. Its protein product is CASSFAPGKQFF.

V usage is TRBV6-6 and J usage is TRBJ1-1, with D hard to call. There are 14 residues in the CDR3. Germline V gene lookup returns CDR1 MNHNY and CDR2 SVGAGI (reference sequence). The V and J ends lost 6 bases and 0 bases respectively, with 11 bases between them. The CDR3 coding sequence is TGTGCCAGCAGCCACGGAGAGGTGAACACTGAAGCTTTCTTT. Its protein is CASSHGEVNTEAFF.

Details on this clone: At one end the junction does not follow the germline gene, possibly because of a read error. V gene TRBV7-9 combines with J gene TRBJ2-1; 12 bases map to TRBD2. CDR1 and CDR2 (germline): SEHNR, FQNEAQ (reference sequence). This CDR3 spans 14 amino acids. The CDR3 DNA reads as TGTGCCGGCAGCGGACTAGCGGGAAACAATGAGCAGTTCTTC. Amino acid sequence: CAGSGLAGNNEQFF.

V gene TRBV5-1 combines with J gene TRBJ2-5; D is unresolved. Trimming removed 4 bases at V and 2 bases at J, with 3 bases between. CDR1 and CDR2 from the germline V gene are SGHRS and YFSETQ. CDR3 length: 11 residues. CDR3 DNA: TGCGCCAGCAGCACTCAAGAGACCCAGTACTTC. Protein sequence: CASSTQETQYF.

This chain connects TRBV19 to TRBJ2-7; 10 positions agree with TRBD2. Germline CDR1 is LNHDA and CDR2 is SQIVND (reference sequence). Trimming at V came to 5 bases and at J to 6 bases, leaving 7 bases not matched to a gene. The CDR3 is 14 amino acids. The CDR3 spells CASSPGLATAEQYF. The CDR3 nucleotides read TGTGCCAGTAGTCCGGGACTAGCGACCGCCGAGCAGTACTTC.

By share, this clone counts as large. The rearrangement joins TRBV10-3 to TRBJ1-1; 7 nucleotides agree with TRBD1. Losses at the gene ends were 9 bases for V and 4 bases for J; bases not matched to a gene: 11. Looked up from germline, CDR1 is ENHRY and CDR2 is SYGVKD. The CDR3 sequence is 14 residues long. The CDR3 nucleotides read TGTGCCATAGGGGGCAAGGGGGGTGGCACTGAAGCTTTCTTT. Protein sequence: CAIGGKGGGTEAFF.

For the CDR3, the DNA is TGTGCCAGCAGCGCGCTTACAGGGGGGAGGTATGGAAACACCATATATTTT. It yields the protein CASSALTGGRYGNTIYF. This chain joins TRBV11-2 and TRBJ1-3, with 8 bases identical to TRBD1. Germline CDR1 reads SGHAT; CDR2 reads FQNNGV. This CDR3 region has 17 residues. Trimming took 5 bases from V and 3 from J; bases not matched to a gene: 12.

The rearrangement joins TRBV28 to TRBJ1-2, with 7 bases aligning to TRBD1. CDR1 is MDHEN, CDR2 SYDVKM, per germline. The CDR3 sequence is 14 residues long. V lost 6 bases to trimming and J lost 3 bases; unmatched junction nucleotides: 7. The CDR3 DNA sequence: TGTGCCAGCAGCGTTCCGGGACAGCACTATGGCTACACCTTC. Its translation is CASSVPGQHYGYTF.

This chain links TRBV14 with TRBJ2-7; D perhaps matches TRBD1 (6 bases). The germline V gene has CDR1 SGHDN and CDR2 FVKESK. This CDR3 has 15 amino acids. Trimming took 5 bases from V and 4 from J, leaving 18 bases between them. CDR3 loop: CASSFNAQGGYEQYF. The CDR3, as DNA: TGTGCCAGCAGCTTCAATGCACAGGGCGGATACGAGCAGTACTTC.

J is TRBJ1-6 and V is TRBV2; D unresolved. Between the trimmed V and J ends, which lost 6 bases and 9 bases, there was a span of 30 bases. This CDR3 contains 19 residues. Germline-derived CDR1 and CDR2 are SNHLY and FYNNEI. This chain's CDR3 is CASSPPSGTSTRNRSPLHF. Written as DNA, the CDR3 is TGTGCCAGCAGCCCCCCCTCGGGCACTTCTACCCGTAATCGTTCACCCCTCCACTTT.

The chain employs TRBV11-2 and TRBJ2-5; possible D gene TRBD2, 6 bases. The assigned J gene may be wrong: the sequence end matches TRBJ2-7 better. The CDR3 length is 15 residues. Germline CDR1 is SGHAT and CDR2 is FQNNGV. CDR3: CASSLTTSPTYEQYF. The DNA of the CDR3 is TGTGCCAGCAGCTTAACAACTAGCCCAACCTACGAGCAGTACTTC.

This chain links TRBV18 with TRBJ1-2; D call uncertain. The CDR3 extends over 14 amino acids. Trimming pared 3 bases from V and 7 bases from J, leaving 15 bases between. The germline V gene has CDR1 KGHSH and CDR2 LQKENI. The CDR3, as DNA: TGTGCCAGCTCACCTCCCGCCCTGCGATCTGGCTACACCTTC. Its protein is CASSPPALRSGYTF.

The table lists this clone with a few counts. This chain joins TRBV11-2 and TRBJ1-2; perhaps TRBD1 as D (6 bases). The CDR3 sequence is 16 residues long. The germline CDR1 and CDR2 sequences are SGHAT and FQNNGV. V gave up 4 bases and J gave up 0 bases, with 15 bases separating them. The CDR3 DNA follows: TGTGCCAGCAGCTCAGCAGGGGATGGGGCTAACTATGGCTACACCTTC. This gives the protein CASSSAGDGANYGYTF. The full variable domain, completed using reference TRBV11-2 and TRBJ1-2, is EAGVAQSPRYKIIEKRQSVAFWCNPISGHATLYWYQQILGQGPKLLIQFQNNGVVDDSQLPKDRFSAERLKGVDSTLKIQPAKLEDSAVYLCASSSAGDGANYGYTFGSGTRLTVV.

The chain is built from TRBV5-1 and TRBJ2-1; 12 bases line up with TRBD2. In germline, CDR1 is SGHRS, CDR2 YFSETQ. CDR3 length: 15 residues. V dropped 3 bases and J dropped 10; count of bases not matched to a gene: 8. In DNA, the CDR3 is TGCGCCAGCAGCTCCCCCGGACTAGCGGGAAAAGAGCAGTTCTTC. Residues: CASSSPGLAGKEQFF.

The V and J genes are TRBV14 and TRBJ2-3, with D unclear. The CDR3 length is 13 residues. V dropped 4 bases and J dropped 5 bases, with 10 bases sitting between them. Germline V gene sequence: CDR1 SGHDN, CDR2 FVKESK. Here the CDR3 reads CASSRNVQDTQYF. DNA of the CDR3: TGTGCCAGCAGCCGAAACGTCCAAGATACGCAGTATTTT.

The chain links TRBV19 to TRBJ1-1; 7 bases map to TRBD1. Germline values: CDR1 LNHDA, CDR2 SQIVND (reference sequence). The CDR3 runs to 13 residues. The V and J ends lost 6 bases and 3 bases, in that order; junction bases with no gene match: 4. CDR3 sequence reads: CASRQGEYTEAFF. Written as DNA, the CDR3 is TGTGCCAGTAGGCAGGGGGAGTACACTGAAGCTTTCTTT.

V gene TRBV9 combines with J gene TRBJ1-1; D perhaps matches TRBD1 (6 bases). The germline V gene has CDR1 SGDLS and CDR2 YYNGEE. Trimming removed 3 bases from V and 1 base from J, with 10 bases in between. This CDR3 has 14 residues. The CDR3 DNA reads as TGTGCCAGCAGCGCCCTGGGGGCGAACACTGAAGCTTTCTTT. Translation: CASSALGANTEAFF.

V usage is TRBV9 and J usage is TRBJ2-7, with D perhaps being TRBD1 or TRBD2 (5 bases each). The CDR3 runs 15 residues. V was cut by 4 bases and J by 1 base, with 15 bases left in between. Germline values: CDR1 SGDLS, CDR2 YYNGEE. CDR3 coding DNA: TGTGCCAGCAGCCCGCATACTGGGGGATCCTACGAGCAGTACTTC. It encodes CASSPHTGGSYEQYF.

This clone appeared once. This chain connects TRBV27 to TRBJ2-1; D might be TRBD1 or TRBD2, each matching 6 bases. The CDR3 length is 12 residues. Germline CDR1 is MNHEY and CDR2 is SMNVEV (reference sequence). V was clipped by 8 bases and J by 4 bases, with 9 bases between them. CDR3: CASSGAYNEQFF. The DNA for the CDR3 is TGTGCCAGCTCGGGGGCATACAATGAGCAGTTCTTC.

This rearrangement joins TRBV29-1 to TRBJ1-5; D is possibly TRBD1 (6 bases). The CDR3 loop spans 13 amino acids. Trimming took 4 bases from V and 2 from J, leaving 9 bases between them. The germline CDR1 and CDR2 sequences are SQVTM and ANQGSEA. CDR3 protein: CSVGSGGNQPQHF. CDR3 DNA: TGCAGCGTTGGGTCAGGGGGCAATCAGCCCCAGCATTTT.

The table lists this clone with a count of one. V and J are TRBV5-1 and TRBJ2-5; 7 positions agree with TRBD2. This CDR3 region has 14 residues. Germline lookup yields CDR1 SGHRS and CDR2 YFSETQ. The J segment lost 1 base and the V segment lost 4 bases, leaving 4 bases of the junction unmatched. This chain's CDR3 is CASSPTSVQETQYF. Here the CDR3 DNA reads TGCGCCAGCAGCCCTACTAGCGTCCAAGAGACCCAGTACTTC.

Worth noting for this clone: The sample holds other DNA sequences that translate to the same CDR3. The chain links TRBV28 to TRBJ1-1; 11 bases map to TRBD1. There are 15 residues in the CDR3. V lost 5 bases, J lost 0 bases, and 2 bases stayed unmatched. Germline V gives CDR1 MDHEN, CDR2 SYDVKM. The CDR3 loop is CASSRTGGLNTEAFF. The CDR3 DNA follows: TGTGCCAGCAGTAGGACAGGGGGCCTGAACACTGAAGCTTTCTTT.

The chain has TRBV30 and TRBJ1-1, with a weak D call TRBD1 (5 bases). CDR3 length: 16 residues. Germline V gene data show CDR1 as GTSNPN and CDR2 as SVGIG (reference sequence). The germline V and J ends were trimmed by 2 bases and 1 base, with 17 bases remaining between them. The CDR3 coding sequence is TGTGCCTGGAGTCTCACGGGGACGGCAAGGAACACTGAAGCTTTCTTT. Translating gives CAWSLTGTARNTEAFF.

V usage is TRBV2 and J usage is TRBJ2-5, with a possible D match to TRBD2 (6 bases). V dropped 3 bases and J dropped 4 bases, with 12 bases sitting between them. Germline lookup yields CDR1 SNHLY and CDR2 FYNNEI. The CDR3 runs 14 residues. This chain's CDR3 is CASSDTSSLETQYF. The CDR3 region has the DNA TGTGCCAGCAGTGATACTAGCTCCTTAGAGACCCAGTACTTC.

The chain uses TRBV13 and TRBJ2-4, with 7 bases identical to TRBD1. The germline CDR1 and CDR2 sequences are PRHDT and FYEKMQ (reference sequence). This CDR3 has 17 amino acids. Trimming cost V 5 bases and J 0 bases; bases outside gene matches: 10. CDR3: CASSRLPTGLAKNIQYF. The CDR3 nucleotides read TGTGCCAGCAGCCGGCTCCCGACAGGGCTAGCCAAAAACATTCAGTACTTC.

The chain links TRBV11-2 to TRBJ2-1; TRBD1 matches at 9 bases. V was pared by 2 bases and J by 6 bases, with 5 bases of the junction left unmatched. The CDR3 contains 15 residues. Germline loops: CDR1 SGHAT, CDR2 FQNNGV. DNA of the CDR3: TGTGCCAGCAGCTTACGGACAGGGGTCGGCAATGAGCAGTTCTTC. It yields the protein CASSLRTGVGNEQFF.

V gene TRBV28 combines with J gene TRBJ2-7; perhaps TRBD1 as D (6 bases). The germline gives CDR1 MDHEN, CDR2 SYDVKM. This CDR3 has 14 amino acids. The V and J ends lost 8 bases and 2 bases respectively, with 16 bases between them. This chain's CDR3 is CASSGPGVAYEQYF. The CDR3 coding sequence is TGTGCCAGCTCTGGACCAGGGGTAGCCTACGAGCAGTACTTC.